This TCR beta chain was recovered during a study of early T cells in non-severe SARS-CoV-2 infection. Molecules of cDNA were individually given unique molecular identifiers that were attached to them. Each CDR3 protein gets one entry after TCRdb re-called the 5' RACE reads with MiXCR. The sample lists fewer than 85,000 distinct CDR3 sequences; about 12% were seen once. This clonotype appeared many times. V lost 5 bases to trimming and J lost 4 bases, with 21 bases between them. The CDR3 loop spans 17 amino acids. The germline V gene encodes CDR1 MNHEY and CDR2 SVGEGT. Sequenced sample: whole blood. The chain recombines TRBV6-2 or TRBV6-3 with TRBJ2-1; TRBD2 is a possible D gene (6 bases). The origin of this receptor is an adult who was a healthcare worker with PCR-confirmed SARS-CoV-2 infection or an uninfected control (not recorded which). This CDR3 reads CASSLLNSGKKYNEQFF. CDR3 nucleotide sequence: TGTGCCAGCAGTCTCCTAAATAGCGGAAAGAAGTACAATGAGCAGTTCTTC.